The 32 T cell receptor beta chains below all came from one sample that was sequenced in a study of T cells in Graves' hyperthyroidism and ophthalmopathy. RNA transcripts were the template for amplifying TCR beta CDR3 regions. A set of HTBI primers served as the primers for a first-round RT-PCR of the TCR CDR3. In TCRdb, the multiplex PCR reads were re-called with MiXCR into one record per CDR3 protein. This sample has roughly 350,000 distinct CDR3 sequences, with roughly 14% found just once. The sequenced material came from blood. These receptor sequences come from a woman under 40 with Graves' hyperthyroidism.

This clonotype has just a few counts. The V and J genes are TRBV28 and TRBJ2-3; TRBD2 might be the D (5 bases). CDR1 is MDHEN, CDR2 SYDVKM, per germline. Trimming pared 6 bases from V and 4 bases from J, leaving 17 bases between. CDR3 length equals 15 residues. The CDR3 region is CASSPTGNLADTQYF. CDR3 nucleotides: TGTGCCAGCAGCCCTACGGGAAACCTCGCAGATACGCAGTATTTT.

The chain is built from TRBV11-2 and TRBJ2-5, with 7 bases fitting TRBD1. The germline CDR1 and CDR2 sequences are SGHAT and FQNNGV. Trimming cost V 5 bases and J 1 base; bases outside gene matches: 7. CDR3 length: 15 residues. CDR3: CASSPVEGAQETQYF. Written as DNA, the CDR3 is TGTGCCAGCAGCCCCGTAGAGGGGGCCCAAGAGACCCAGTACTTC.

The table lists this clonotype with many counts. The chain combines TRBV28 with TRBJ2-7; 8 nucleotides line up with TRBD2. CDR1 and CDR2 from the germline V gene are MDHEN and SYDVKM. The CDR3 length is 13 residues. The ends lost 11 bases at V and 6 bases at J; junction bases unmatched: 12. CDR3 loop: CACAGGGPLEQYF. CDR3 bases: TGTGCCTGCGCGGGCGGGGGGCCACTCGAGCAGTACTTC.

This clonotype has more than one count but fewer than ten. This sequence joins TRBV7-9 and TRBJ1-1; tentative D call: TRBD1 (6 bases). Trimming took off 2 bases at V and 2 bases at J, with 15 bases between the two ends. The length of the CDR3 is 16 residues. Germline-derived CDR1 and CDR2 are SEHNR and FQNEAQ (reference sequence). CDR3 region: CASSLIPTRGNTEAFF. As DNA, the CDR3 is TGTGCCAGCAGCTTAATCCCCACCAGGGGTAACACTGAAGCTTTCTTT.

CDR3 residues: CASSRGLADLYEQYF. In DNA, the CDR3 is TGTGCCAGCAGCCGCGGACTAGCGGATCTATACGAGCAGTACTTC. The chain carries TRBV5-5 and TRBJ2-7, with 10 bases lining up with TRBD2. This CDR3 is built from 15 residues. The germline V gene has CDR1 SGHKS and CDR2 YYEKEE (reference sequence). V shed 4 bases, J shed 4 bases, and the junction held 8 bases outside the gene matches.

This clonotype was observed many times. The chain uses TRBV11-2 and TRBJ2-7; TRBD1 matches 8 bases. The CDR3 sequence is 15 residues long. Germline V CDR1 and CDR2: SGHAT, FQNNGV. Trimming cost V 6 bases and J 3 bases; bases outside gene matches: 10. CDR3 residues: CASSLRQGSGYEQYF. CDR3 coding DNA: TGTGCCAGCAGTTTAAGACAGGGGAGTGGCTACGAGCAGTACTTC.

The genes are TRBV28 and TRBJ1-5; D not resolved. Germline-derived CDR1 and CDR2 are MDHEN and SYDVKM. V lost 7 bases, J lost 3 bases, and 16 bases lay in between. The CDR3 totals 15 residues. The CDR3 coding sequence is TGTGCCAGCACCTTTGCTCTGGGAGACAATCAGCCCCAGCATTTT. Residues: CASTFALGDNQPQHF. The full variable domain, rest sourced from reference TRBV28 and TRBJ1-5, is DVKVTQSSRYLVKRTGEKVFLECVQDMDHENMFWYRQDPGLGLRLIYFSYDVKMKEKGDIPEGYSVSREKKERFSLILESASTNQTSMYLCASTFALGDNQPQHFGDGTRLSIL.

This clonotype turned up a few times. The chain recombines TRBV28 with TRBJ2-2; D gene uncertain. The CDR3 is 18 residues long. Between the trimmed V and J ends, which lost 5 bases and 5 bases, there was a span of 24 bases. CDR1 MDHEN and CDR2 SYDVKM come from the germline V gene. The CDR3 loop reads CASSRSDPKRAKTGELFF. The CDR3 DNA sequence: TGTGCCAGCAGTCGGTCAGACCCAAAAAGGGCAAAGACCGGGGAGCTGTTTTTT.

The CDR3 loop is CASSLLRGRRSYEQYF. In nucleotides, the CDR3 is TGTGCCAGCAGTTTATTGAGGGGGCGGAGATCCTACGAGCAGTACTTC. This sequence joins TRBV28 and TRBJ2-7; 7 positions match TRBD1. This CDR3 region has 16 residues. V lost 1 base to trimming and J lost 1 base; unmatched junction nucleotides: 7. Germline V gene lookup returns CDR1 MDHEN and CDR2 SYDVKM.

There are many counts of this clonotype. The chain combines TRBV27 with TRBJ2-7; TRBD2 matches 7 bases. Germline V gene sequence: CDR1 MNHEY, CDR2 SMNVEV (reference sequence). The CDR3 covers 15 residues. V was clipped by 6 bases and J by 2 bases; unmatched bases: 10. The DNA for the CDR3 is TGTGCCAGCAGCCCCCCGAGTGGGGGGGCCTACGAGCAGTACTTC. This gives the protein CASSPPSGGAYEQYF.

Comments on this clonotype: At one of its ends the junction is not consistent with the germline gene, which may arise from a read error. V gene TRBV11-2 combines with J gene TRBJ2-1; TRBD2 matches 7 bases. Germline V gene lookup returns CDR1 SGHAT and CDR2 FQNNGV. The CDR3 is made up of 13 amino acids. In DNA, the CDR3 is TGTGCCAGCAGCTTAGATCAAGGACTAGTTCCCCTCTTC. The encoded protein is CASSLDQGLVPLF.

This clonotype occurred many times. The chain links TRBV19 to TRBJ1-5, with D unresolved. V lost 0 bases and J lost 3, with 12 bases in between. The CDR3 covers 16 residues. The germline V gene encodes CDR1 LNHDA and CDR2 SQIVND (reference sequence). The DNA of the CDR3 is TGTGCCAGTAGTATAGATGCCGGTGGGCTCAATCAGCCCCAGCATTTT. Protein: CASSIDAGGLNQPQHF.

The chain recombines TRBV7-8 with TRBJ2-1, with D perhaps matching TRBD1 or TRBD2 (5 bases each). V was pared by 1 base and J by 7 bases, with 14 bases between. CDR3 size: 15 residues. Germline values: CDR1 SGHVS, CDR2 FQNEAQ. This CDR3 is CASSLEVGALNEQFF. CDR3 bases: TGTGCCAGCAGCTTAGAAGTCGGGGCCCTGAATGAGCAGTTCTTC. Combining the CDR3 with reference TRBV7-8 and TRBJ2-1 gives the whole variable domain GAGVSQSPRYKVAKRGQDVALRCDPISGHVSLFWYQQALGQGPEFLTYFQNEAQLDKSGLPSDRFFAERPEGSVSTLKIQRTQQEDSAVYLCASSLEVGALNEQFFGPGTRLTVL.

This clonotype was recorded at least ten times. V usage is TRBV7-2 and J usage is TRBJ2-7, with D maybe TRBD1 (5 bases). From germline, CDR1 is SGHTA and CDR2 FQGNSA. Trimming left V 4 bases short and J 0 bases short, with 10 bases between. CDR3 size: 14 residues. The CDR3 here is CASSSNRFSYEQYF. CDR3 DNA sequence: TGTGCCAGCAGCTCCAACAGGTTCTCCTACGAGCAGTACTTC.

This clonotype was observed a few times. J is TRBJ2-1 and V is TRBV3-1, with D hard to call. V gave up 1 base and J gave up 3 bases, with 22 bases separating them. This CDR3 is 19 amino acids long. Germline values: CDR1 LGHDT, CDR2 YNNKEL (reference sequence). CDR3: CASSQGRSPSLLYYNEQFF. The CDR3 DNA reads TGTGCCAGCAGCCAAGGCAGGTCCCCAAGTCTCCTCTACTACAATGAGCAGTTCTTC.

This clonotype was observed at least ten times. The genes are TRBV7-8 and TRBJ2-1, with 8 nucleotides matching TRBD2. The CDR3 spans 15 residues. Germline CDR1 SGHVS, CDR2 FQNEAQ. V was pared by 1 base and J by 7 bases, with 6 bases of the junction left unmatched. CDR3 DNA sequence: TGTGCCAGCAGCTTAGACCTAGCGGGCTGGAATGAGCAGTTCTTC. Translation gives CASSLDLAGWNEQFF.

This clonotype was recorded a few times. J is TRBJ2-3 and V is TRBV4-2; the D gene is possibly TRBD1 (6 bases). V lost 2 bases to trimming and J lost 8 bases, with 11 bases between them. Germline V gives CDR1 LGHNA, CDR2 YNFKEQ. The CDR3 extends over 13 amino acids. The CDR3 region is CASSQQGSLTQYF. The CDR3, as DNA: TGTGCCAGCAGCCAACAGGGGAGTCTTACGCAGTATTTT.

This clonotype was found many times. This CDR3 reads CASSFVRSGEGSDTQYF. The CDR3 DNA follows: TGTGCCAGCAGTTTTGTCAGGTCGGGAGAGGGTTCAGATACGCAGTATTTT. The chain employs TRBV27 and TRBJ2-3, with D possibly matching TRBD2 (6 bases). The germline gives CDR1 MNHEY, CDR2 SMNVEV (reference sequence). V gave up 3 bases and J gave up 4 bases, with 20 bases separating them. This CDR3 is built from 17 residues.

The CDR3 bases are TGTGCCAGCAGCGGGAGAAAGACAGGTAGAGATCAGCCCCAGCATTTT. As protein: CASSGRKTGRDQPQHF. This chain links TRBV5-6 with TRBJ1-5; maybe TRBD1 (6 bases). Trimming shortened V by 4 bases and J by 5 bases, and 19 bases separated the two germline ends. This CDR3 contains 16 residues. Germline V gene data show CDR1 as SGHDT and CDR2 as YYEEEE.

In this sample, this clonotype turned up many times. This chain joins TRBV12-3 or TRBV12-4 and TRBJ1-1, with D unclear. The germline V and J ends were trimmed by 7 bases and 5 bases, with 14 bases remaining between them. The CDR3 is made up of 13 amino acids. CDR3 sequence reads: CASTQVAMTEAFF. CDR3 coding DNA: TGTGCCAGCACCCAGGTGGCGATGACTGAAGCTTTCTTT.

The chain is built from TRBV20-1 and TRBJ1-5, with D perhaps matching TRBD1 (5 bases). The CDR3 is 17 residues long. Germline V lookup: CDR1 DFQATT, CDR2 SNEGSKA (reference sequence). V gave up 0 bases and J gave up 0 bases, with 15 bases separating them. The CDR3 region has the DNA TGCAGTGCTAGAGATTTTAGGGCAGGGCATAGCAATCAGCCCCAGCATTTT. Amino acids: CSARDFRAGHSNQPQHF.

This chain uses TRBV6-2 or TRBV6-3 with TRBJ2-1; perhaps TRBD2 as D (6 bases). Per germline, CDR1 MNHEY and CDR2 SVGEGT. Deletions cut 2 bases from V and 5 bases from J, with 7 bases between. The CDR3 sequence is 13 residues long. CDR3 loop: CASSYRGNNEQFF. Written as DNA, the CDR3 is TGTGCCAGCAGTTACCGCGGGAACAATGAGCAGTTCTTC.

This clonotype was counted a few times. The rearrangement uses TRBV2 and TRBJ1-5; D not resolved. Trimming took 2 bases from V and 3 from J, leaving 11 bases between them. This CDR3 has 15 residues. Germline-derived CDR1 and CDR2 are SNHLY and FYNNEI. CDR3 sequence (DNA): TGTGCCAGCAGTGAATGGTCCCTGGACAATCAGCCCCAGCATTTT. It specifies CASSEWSLDNQPQHF. The whole variable domain, filled in from reference TRBV2 and TRBJ1-5, reads EPEVTQTPSHQVTQMGQEVILRCVPISNHLYFYWYRQILGQKVEFLVSFYNNEISEKSEIFDDQFSVERPDGSNFTLKIRSTKLEDSAMYFCASSEWSLDNQPQHFGDGTRLSIL.

This clonotype was found many times. The chain recombines TRBV20-1 with TRBJ2-3, with a weak D call TRBD2 (5 bases). V dropped 3 bases and J dropped 4 bases, with 17 bases sitting between them. The CDR3 sequence is 15 residues long. CDR1 and CDR2 (germline): DFQATT, SNEGSKA (reference sequence). DNA of the CDR3: TGCAGTGCTAGTCGGGCCCTAGGAGGTCCAGATACGCAGTATTTT. Translated: CSASRALGGPDTQYF.

This clonotype has ten or more counts. The chain is built from TRBV2 and TRBJ1-3; D not certain. The CDR3 consists of 13 residues. Trimming stripped 3 bases from V and 3 bases from J, with 6 bases between. CDR1 is SNHLY and CDR2 is FYNNEI in the germline V gene. In DNA, the CDR3 is TGTGCCAGCAGTGAGACCTTTGGAAACACCATATATTTT. Amino acids: CASSETFGNTIYF.

This clonotype was seen ten or more times. Written as DNA, the CDR3 is TGCAGCGTTGGGACTAGCGGGAGGACCGCAGAGACCCAGTACTTC. This gives the protein CSVGTSGRTAETQYF. The J gene is TRBJ2-5, the V gene TRBV29-1; 14 bases line up with TRBD2. V shed 4 bases and J 4 bases; nucleotides not matched to a gene: 5. Germline V gene lookup returns CDR1 SQVTM and CDR2 ANQGSEA. The CDR3 contains 15 residues. The full variable domain, its missing parts supplied by reference TRBV29-1 and TRBJ2-5, is SAVISQKPSRDICQRGTSLTIQCQVDSQVTMMFWYRQQPGQSLTLIATANQGSEATYESGFVIDKFPISRPNLTFSTLTVSNMSPEDSSIYLCSVGTSGRTAETQYFGPGTRLLVL.

The CDR3 nucleotides are TGCGCCAGCAGCGGGGGGGTGAAGGGTAACGAGCAGTACTTC. This sequence encodes CASSGGVKGNEQYF. The chain couples TRBV5-1 to TRBJ2-7; 7 nucleotides align to TRBD2. Germline-derived CDR1 and CDR2 are SGHRS and YFSETQ. This CDR3 spans 14 amino acids. The J segment lost 5 bases and the V segment lost 4 bases, leaving 9 bases of the junction unmatched.

This clonotype was recorded at least ten times. V usage is TRBV20-1 and J usage is TRBJ2-5; 10 nucleotides match TRBD2. The J segment lost 0 bases and the V segment lost 6 bases, leaving 16 bases of the junction unmatched. CDR1 DFQATT and CDR2 SNEGSKA come from the germline V gene (reference sequence). The CDR3 has 18 amino acids. CDR3 DNA sequence: TGCAGTGCCACGAGGTGGACTAGCGGACGCGGGGACCAAGAGACCCAGTACTTC. Translation gives CSATRWTSGRGDQETQYF.

The chain joins TRBV4-2 to TRBJ1-5, with D possibly being TRBD1 (5 bases). The CDR3 runs to 16 residues. Germline assignment: CDR1 LGHNA and CDR2 YNFKEQ. The V gene lost 3 bases and the J gene lost 0 bases, with 12 bases spanning the gap. For the CDR3, the DNA is TGTGCCAGCAGCCACGGTATGGGGGATAGCAATCAGCCCCAGCATTTT. Its translation is CASSHGMGDSNQPQHF.

This clonotype has ten or more counts. CDR3 residues: CASSVEGEGTEAFF. CDR3 nucleotide sequence: TGTGCCAGCAGCGTAGAGGGGGAGGGCACTGAAGCTTTCTTT. This chain links TRBV13 with TRBJ1-1; D is perhaps TRBD1 (6 bases). Between the trimmed V and J ends, which lost 5 bases and 4 bases, there was a span of 14 bases. The germline CDR1 and CDR2 sequences are PRHDT and FYEKMQ (reference sequence). CDR3 length: 14 residues.

This clonotype has at least ten counts. The gene calls are TRBV11-1 and TRBJ2-3; maybe TRBD2 (6 bases). This CDR3 is built from 16 residues. Trimming left V 2 bases short and J 2 bases short, with 14 bases between. Looked up from germline, CDR1 is SGHAT and CDR2 is FQDESV (reference sequence). CDR3 sequence: CASSLTSGPITDTQYF. Here the CDR3 DNA reads TGTGCCAGCAGCTTAACAAGCGGGCCGATCACAGATACGCAGTATTTT.

This clonotype was seen at least ten times. The rearrangement joins TRBV10-3 to TRBJ2-7, with a possible D match to TRBD1 (5 bases). The ends were cut back, 3 bases at V and 3 bases at J, with 18 bases in the middle. The germline CDR1 and CDR2 sequences are ENHRY and SYGVKD. CDR3 length equals 16 residues. The CDR3 here is CAISDGRQLNLYEQYF. The CDR3 DNA sequence: TGTGCCATCAGTGACGGTCGACAGTTAAATCTCTACGAGCAGTACTTC.